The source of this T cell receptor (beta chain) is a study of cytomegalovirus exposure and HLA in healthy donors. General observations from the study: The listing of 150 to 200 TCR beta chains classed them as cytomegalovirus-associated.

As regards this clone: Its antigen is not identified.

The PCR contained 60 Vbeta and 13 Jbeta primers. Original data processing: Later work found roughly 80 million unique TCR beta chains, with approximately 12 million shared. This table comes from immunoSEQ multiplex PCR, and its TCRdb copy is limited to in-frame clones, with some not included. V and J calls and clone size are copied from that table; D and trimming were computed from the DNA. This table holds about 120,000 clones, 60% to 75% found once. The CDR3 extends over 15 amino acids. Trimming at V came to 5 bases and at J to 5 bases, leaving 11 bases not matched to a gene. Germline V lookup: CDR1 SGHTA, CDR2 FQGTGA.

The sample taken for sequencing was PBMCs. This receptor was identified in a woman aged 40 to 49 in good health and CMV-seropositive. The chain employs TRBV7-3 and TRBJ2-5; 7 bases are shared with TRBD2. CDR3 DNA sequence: TGTGCCAGCAGCCGGGACTATACCTCAGGGGAGACCCAGTACTTC. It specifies CASSRDYTSGETQYF.